What follows are 25 T cell receptor beta chains derived from one specimen sequenced in a study of blood T cell repertoires in COVID-19. Clones were sequenced by immunoSEQ multiplex PCR, and TCRdb holds only the in-frame ones, with some missing. Of 75,000 to 95,000 clones in the sample, about nine tenths are singletons; the top ten hold roughly 1.1%. The sequenced sample consisted of peripheral blood. Receptor source: a human donor in a cohort sampled during active COVID-19.

This clone was picked up a small number of times. The V and J genes are TRBV9 and TRBJ2-7; 8 positions agree with TRBD1. CDR1 and CDR2 (germline): SGDLS, YYNGEE. CDR3 length: 14 residues. V was pared by 2 bases and J by 7 bases, with 8 bases of the junction left unmatched. This CDR3 reads CASSVDSRGLEQYF. Here the CDR3 DNA reads TGTGCCAGCAGCGTCGACAGCAGGGGGCTTGAGCAGTACTTC.

The chain has TRBV28 and TRBJ2-2; TRBD1 matches 7 bases. The CDR3 is made up of 16 amino acids. V gave up 6 bases and J gave up 5 bases; unmatched junction bases: 12. The V gene's germline CDR1 is MDHEN and CDR2 SYDVKM. CDR3 protein: CASSQLTGLVTGELFF. CDR3 nucleotides: TGTGCCAGCAGCCAGTTGACAGGGCTAGTAACCGGGGAGCTGTTTTTT.

The chain links TRBV19 to TRBJ2-2, with D possibly being TRBD2 (6 bases). CDR3 size: 16 residues. V was trimmed by 3 bases and J by 0 bases, leaving 11 bases between them. The germline V gene has CDR1 LNHDA and CDR2 SQIVND (reference sequence). CDR3: CASSIQLAANTGELFF. The CDR3 DNA follows: TGTGCCAGTAGTATTCAACTAGCCGCGAACACCGGGGAGCTGTTTTTT.

The chain links TRBV18 to TRBJ2-7; weak D call: TRBD2 (5 bases). The CDR3 consists of 13 residues. Germline values: CDR1 KGHSH, CDR2 LQKENI. V was pared by 4 bases and J by 7 bases, with 14 bases between. CDR3 loop: CASSLGAMGEQYF. CDR3 coding DNA: TGTGCCAGCTCACTGGGAGCCATGGGGGAGCAGTACTTC.

V is TRBV25-1 and J is TRBJ2-7, with no clear D. This CDR3 region has 13 residues. Germline CDR1 and CDR2: MGHDK and SYGVNS. The germline V and J ends were trimmed by 1 base and 6 bases, with 10 bases remaining between them. The CDR3 DNA follows: TGTGCCAGCAGTGAATCTGGGCCAAGCGAGCAGTACTTC. Translated: CASSESGPSEQYF.

The genes are TRBV4-2 and TRBJ1-2, with D tentatively TRBD1 (5 bases). The CDR3 sequence is 15 residues long. V dropped 1 base and J dropped 6 bases, with 15 bases sitting between them. Germline V gene data show CDR1 as LGHNA and CDR2 as YNFKEQ. The CDR3 reads CASSQGQGKDHGYTF. Here the CDR3 DNA reads TGTGCCAGCAGCCAAGGGCAGGGTAAGGACCATGGCTACACCTTC.

On this clone: One end of the junction is discordant with germline, which a read error may explain. The chain recombines TRBV5-1 with TRBJ2-1, with 10 bases identical to TRBD2. The CDR3 consists of 14 residues. CDR1 and CDR2 from the germline V gene are SGHRS and YFSETQ. The DNA for the CDR3 is TGCGCCAGCGGCTTAGCGGGAGGAAGGGTTGAGCAGTTCTTC. This translates into CASGLAGGRVEQFF.

The chain employs TRBV5-8 and TRBJ1-1; D is perhaps TRBD1 (5 bases). V gave up 4 bases and J gave up 0 bases, with 19 bases separating them. Germline CDR1 is SGHTS and CDR2 is YDEGEE. The CDR3 totals 17 residues. As DNA, the CDR3 is TGTGCCAGCAGCCGAAAGGGAATCGGGGGGATGAACACTGAAGCTTTCTTT. Amino acid sequence: CASSRKGIGGMNTEAFF.

This chain links TRBV18 with TRBJ2-1, with 8 bases identical to TRBD2. The CDR3 runs to 15 residues. In germline, CDR1 is KGHSH, CDR2 LQKENI. J was trimmed by 2 bases and V by 8 bases; bases with no gene match: 8. The CDR3 DNA reads as TGTGCCAGCATCACCACTAGCGGCACCTACAATGAGCAGTTCTTC. Translation gives CASITTSGTYNEQFF.

V usage is TRBV28 and J usage is TRBJ1-2; D is perhaps TRBD1 (5 bases). The CDR3 is made up of 14 amino acids. In germline, CDR1 is MDHEN, CDR2 SYDVKM. The V and J ends lost 2 bases and 5 bases respectively, with 12 bases between them. The CDR3 sequence: CASSLVVGAYGYTF. CDR3 nucleotide sequence: TGTGCCAGCAGTTTAGTGGTAGGGGCTTATGGCTACACCTTC.

The chain couples TRBV2 to TRBJ2-3, with D possibly matching TRBD2 (6 bases). Germline assignment: CDR1 SNHLY and CDR2 FYNNEI. Trimming removed 6 bases from V and 0 bases from J, with 13 bases in between. There are 15 residues in the CDR3. The CDR3 coding sequence is TGTGCCAGCAGACATCCGGGACTGAGCACAGATACGCAGTATTTT. Translated: CASRHPGLSTDTQYF.

The chain employs TRBV2 and TRBJ2-3; TRBD2 matches at 11 bases. Germline CDR1 SNHLY, CDR2 FYNNEI. The V segment lost 5 bases and the J segment 4 bases; nucleotides outside the gene matches: 5. The CDR3 extends over 15 amino acids. The CDR3, as DNA: TGTGCCAGCAGTCGGGGACTAGCGGACGCAGATACGCAGTATTTT. As protein: CASSRGLADADTQYF.

V gene TRBV24-1 combines with J gene TRBJ2-2; 8 nucleotides match TRBD2. After removal of 7 bases from V and 4 bases from J, the junction contained 4 bases not matched to a gene. This CDR3 comprises 14 residues. The germline V gene has CDR1 KGHDR and CDR2 SFDVKD. The CDR3 sequence: CATRPGGATGELFF. CDR3 DNA: TGTGCCACCAGGCCGGGGGGGGCCACCGGGGAGCTGTTTTTT.

V and J are TRBV27 and TRBJ2-1, with a weak D call TRBD1 (6 bases). Germline CDR1 MNHEY, CDR2 SMNVEV (reference sequence). The CDR3 consists of 15 residues. Trimming took off 3 bases at V and 6 bases at J, with 15 bases between the two ends. CDR3 loop: CASSFGQTNSNEQFF. Here the CDR3 DNA reads TGTGCCAGCAGTTTCGGACAGACCAATAGCAATGAGCAGTTCTTC.

The V call is TRBV12-3 or TRBV12-4, the J call TRBJ1-1; 8 bases are a match to TRBD1. The CDR3 loop spans 13 amino acids. With 5 bases clipped from V and 4 bases from J, the junction kept 3 bases outside the gene matches. As DNA, the CDR3 is TGTGCCAGCAGTCAACAGGGGGTCACTGAAGCTTTCTTT. Amino acid sequence: CASSQQGVTEAFF.

The CDR3 nucleotides are TGTGCCAGCAGCCCATCGCAGGGATGGCCCCAGCATTTT. Translation gives CASSPSQGWPQHF. The rearrangement uses TRBV5-6 and TRBJ1-5, with D maybe TRBD1 (5 bases). V dropped 4 bases and J dropped 9 bases, with 14 bases sitting between them. The CDR3 consists of 13 residues. From germline, CDR1 is SGHDT and CDR2 YYEEEE.

The chain couples TRBV2 to TRBJ2-2; D might be TRBD2 (5 bases). The CDR3 sequence is 14 residues long. The V end lost 7 bases, the J end lost 4 bases, and 13 bases lay between the germline ends. Per the germline V gene, CDR1 is SNHLY and CDR2 is FYNNEI. CDR3 residues: CASIRVEGTGELFF. The DNA for the CDR3 is TGTGCCAGCATTAGGGTAGAGGGCACCGGGGAGCTGTTTTTT.

CDR3 region: CASSSYTGTGDFLLHF. For the CDR3, the DNA is TGTGCCAGCAGCTCCTATACCGGGACAGGGGACTTTCTCCTCCACTTT. V is TRBV11-2 and J is TRBJ1-6; 10 bases align to TRBD1. J lost 15 bases, V lost 4 bases, and 15 bases had no gene match. Germline CDR1 SGHAT, CDR2 FQNNGV. The CDR3 length is 16 residues.

This clone was found once. The chain couples TRBV5-1 to TRBJ2-3; no firm D call. This CDR3 has 13 amino acids. Trimming removed 4 bases from V and 1 base from J, with 7 bases in between. CDR1 SGHRS and CDR2 YFSETQ come from the germline V gene. For the CDR3, the DNA is TGCGCCAGCAGCGTGCAGGGCACAGATACGCAGTATTTT. Its protein product is CASSVQGTDTQYF.

This clone came up a few times. The V call is TRBV19, the J call TRBJ2-7; TRBD1 matches at 10 bases. The CDR3 totals 15 residues. Germline-derived CDR1 and CDR2 are LNHDA and SQIVND (reference sequence). The J segment lost 2 bases and the V segment lost 6 bases, leaving 7 bases of the junction unmatched. The CDR3 is CASSARDRGTYEQYF. Written as DNA, the CDR3 is TGTGCCAGTAGCGCTCGGGACAGGGGCACCTACGAGCAGTACTTC.

V and J are TRBV5-8 and TRBJ2-1, with D tentatively TRBD2 (5 bases). Trimming pared 4 bases from V and 10 bases from J, leaving 15 bases between. CDR1 SGHTS and CDR2 YDEGEE come from the germline V gene. The CDR3 sequence is 13 residues long. In DNA form, the CDR3 reads TGTGCCAGCAGCCTTTGGACTGTCCAAGAGCAGTTCTTC. Amino acids: CASSLWTVQEQFF.

This sequence joins TRBV24-1 and TRBJ2-7; maybe TRBD1 (6 bases). The V end lost 4 bases, the J end lost 6 bases, and 18 bases lay between the germline ends. Germline-derived CDR1 and CDR2 are KGHDR and SFDVKD. The CDR3 totals 15 residues. The CDR3 DNA follows: TGTGCCACCAGTGACCCTCACAGGGATTCAGGCGAGCAGTACTTC. Translated, it gives CATSDPHRDSGEQYF.

V usage is TRBV30 and J usage is TRBJ2-3, with 9 bases that match TRBD2. Germline CDR1 and CDR2: GTSNPN and SVGIG (reference sequence). The CDR3 covers 13 residues. V dropped 3 bases and J dropped 6; count of bases not matched to a gene: 4. For the CDR3, the DNA is TGTGCCTGGAGCGCGGGAGGGCCGGATACGCAGTATTTT. Encoded protein: CAWSAGGPDTQYF.

A single count supports this clone. V gene TRBV19 combines with J gene TRBJ1-5, with D maybe TRBD1 (6 bases). This CDR3 has 14 amino acids. Trimming pared 3 bases from V and 5 bases from J, leaving 11 bases between. Germline lookup yields CDR1 LNHDA and CDR2 SQIVND (reference sequence). The CDR3 sequence: CASSIRAGDQPQHF. The DNA of the CDR3 is TGTGCCAGTAGTATTCGAGCAGGGGATCAGCCCCAGCATTTT.

The chain carries TRBV10-2 and TRBJ2-1; 9 nucleotides match TRBD1. From germline, CDR1 is WSHSY and CDR2 SAAADI. The junction had 8 bases not matched to a gene; V was cut back by 6 bases and J by 8 bases. The CDR3 consists of 14 residues. CDR3 nucleotide sequence: TGCGCCAGCAGGGGGACCGGGACAGGGTATGAGCAGTTCTTC. The encoded protein is CASRGTGTGYEQFF.